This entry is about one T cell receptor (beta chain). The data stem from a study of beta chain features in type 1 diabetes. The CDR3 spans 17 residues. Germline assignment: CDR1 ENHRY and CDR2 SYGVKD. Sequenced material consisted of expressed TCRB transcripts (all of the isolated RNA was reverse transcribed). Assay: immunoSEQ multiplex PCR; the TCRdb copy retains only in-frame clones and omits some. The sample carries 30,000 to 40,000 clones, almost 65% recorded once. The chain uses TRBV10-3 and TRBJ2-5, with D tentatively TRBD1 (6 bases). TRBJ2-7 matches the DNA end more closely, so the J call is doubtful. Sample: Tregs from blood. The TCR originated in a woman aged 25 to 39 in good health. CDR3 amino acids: CAISATTAGQGRPEQYF. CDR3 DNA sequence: TGTGCCATCAGTGCAACGACGGCGGGCCAGGGGCGCCCCGAGCAGTACTTC.